This record covers a single T cell receptor beta chain. Its antigen remains undetermined. Per-base quality was not reported, and no clone a single base away is much larger than it. The germline V and J ends show losses of 6 bases and 5 bases respectively, and no gene match explains 3 bases of the junction. For CDR1 and CDR2, the germline V gene lists MDHEN and SYDVKM. The CDR3, cysteine through phenylalanine, is 13 amino acids long. Only the CDR3 part of the read is kept: 39 bases, read in frame from the first base. The sample belongs to a study of Tregs in tolerant kidney transplant recipients (dated by TCRdb to the late 2010s). Regarding the study in general: The transplants used related donors along with nonmyeloablative bone marrow transplantation, and in the human trials mixed chimerism was transient. For around 17 days, sorted recipient Tregs were cultured with IL-2 and irradiated activated donor B cells, with a restimulation on day 11. Once the B cell culture was finished, the cells were sorted into two populations: CD4+CD8-CD25+CD127- and CD4+CD8-4-1BB+CD40L-. Activated donor B cells were generated over around 10 days on irradiated CD40L-expressing 3T3 cells in the presence of cyclosporin A and IL-4. Additional Treg samples were obtained by sorting recipient CD4+CD25+CD127- cells from a 3-day mixed lymphocyte reaction with belatacept, in some cases after a subsequent approximately 5-day donor restimulation. Antibodies distinguished recipient from donor cells when sorting primary belatacept mixed lymphocyte reaction cultures. The study applied TCRbeta sequencing to find donor-specific regulatory T cells before combined kidney and bone marrow transplantation and then followed those same cells after transplant. The paper's findings and limits, for the study overall: Expanding Tregs with activated donor B cells appeared to identify the most biologically relevant and donor-specific TCRbeta repertoire. Because the PCR primers were changed over time for some patients, nucleotide-level comparison could not be performed across the samples from those patients. Because only a small number of patients were included, the study had limitations, and the results will need to be validated in larger populations as well as under other immunosuppression protocols. In tolerant patients, the expansion of donor-specific Tregs was greater than global Treg expansion, suggesting that the expansion was antigen-driven rather than nonspecific. Biological reproducibility was not examined directly, but technical replication error appeared to be minimal.

The label giving this sample's time point can be read as: blood sample drawn before combined kidney and bone marrow transplant. 4 combined kidney and bone marrow transplant recipients from the ITN036ST trial were included as patients, and samples were available only from these trial subjects. Healthy control blood was processed by Ficoll density gradient to PBMCs and cryopreserved; patient PBMCs were collected before and after transplant. For TCRbeta CDR3 sequencing, genomic DNA was extracted from sorted cells using the QIAGEN DNeasy Blood and Tissue Kit. High-throughput TCRbeta CDR3 sequencing, including PCR amplification with bias correction and internal controls, was performed commercially through immunoSEQ. As for the authors' bioinformatics: Unique productive TCRbeta sequences were defined by CDR3 nucleotide sequence where primers matched, and otherwise by CDR3 amino acid sequence together with Vbeta and Jbeta genes. A sequence was defined as donor-reactive if the sequence was expanded at least 5-fold in CFSE-low cells compared with unstimulated cells and had a frequency of at least 0.01% in CFSE-low cells. Jensen-Shannon divergence calculated on the top 100 TCRbeta sequences ranked by frequency was used to measure repertoire divergence. For any sample with multiple sequencing runs, sorting error was corrected in each run separately before the runs were pooled. TCRdb retrieved this table from immuneACCESS and kept in-frame rearrangements only. Not all clones are present; in checked studies, unresolved V genes account for under half, and no reason is known for the remainder. V and J calls and clone size follow that table, whereas D and trimming were derived from the DNA. A total of about 5,600 clones appear in this sample, around 89% of them only once. The ten most abundant clones make up 3.5% of the sample.

The receptor was isolated from a human patient who received a combined kidney and bone marrow transplant. Recombination joined TRBV28 with TRBJ2-5; 10 bases in between match TRBD2. The sample in question was Tregs from blood cultured with allogeneic cells, obtained before the transplant. The CDR3 reads as follows: CASSPSGSETQYF. Here is the DNA: TGTGCCAGCAGCCCTAGCGGGAGTGAGACCCAGTACTTC. With all but the CDR3 taken from the reference TRBV28 and TRBJ2-5 genes, the full variable domain is: DVKVTQSSRYLVKRTGEKVFLECVQDMDHENMFWYRQDPGLGLRLIYFSYDVKMKEKGDIPEGYSVSREKKERFSLILESASTNQTSMYLCASSPSGSETQYFGPGTRLLVL.